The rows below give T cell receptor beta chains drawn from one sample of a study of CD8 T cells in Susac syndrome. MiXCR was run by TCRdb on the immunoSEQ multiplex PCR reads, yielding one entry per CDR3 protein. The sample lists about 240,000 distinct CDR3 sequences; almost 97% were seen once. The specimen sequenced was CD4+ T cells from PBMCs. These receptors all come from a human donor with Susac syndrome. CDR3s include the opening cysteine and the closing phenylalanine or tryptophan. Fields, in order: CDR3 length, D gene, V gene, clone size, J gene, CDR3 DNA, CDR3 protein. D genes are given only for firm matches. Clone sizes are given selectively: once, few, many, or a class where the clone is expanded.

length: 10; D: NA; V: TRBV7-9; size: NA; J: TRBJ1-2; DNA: TGTGCCAGCAGTAAGGATGGCTACACCTTC; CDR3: CASSKDGYTF
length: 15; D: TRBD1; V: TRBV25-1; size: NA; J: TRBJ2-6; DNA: TGTGCCAGCAGTGCGACAGGGAGAGGGGCCAACGTCCTGACTTTC; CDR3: CASSATGRGANVLTF
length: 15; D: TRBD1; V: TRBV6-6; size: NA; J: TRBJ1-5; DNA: TGTGCCAGCAGTTCCCGGGACAGGGACAATCAGCCCCAGCATTTT; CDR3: CASSSRDRDNQPQHF
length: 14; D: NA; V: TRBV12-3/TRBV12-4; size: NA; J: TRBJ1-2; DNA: TGTGCCAGCAGTGCTCAGGGTTTTGACTATGGCTACACCTTC; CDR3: CASSAQGFDYGYTF
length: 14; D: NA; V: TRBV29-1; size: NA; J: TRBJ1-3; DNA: TGCAGCGTTTCCTTTGGGGGCTCTGGAAACACCATATATTTT; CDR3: CSVSFGGSGNTIYF
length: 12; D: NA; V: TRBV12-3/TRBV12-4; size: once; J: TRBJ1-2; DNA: TGTGCCACATCATCGACAGGCTATGGCTACACCTTC; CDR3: CATSSTGYGYTF
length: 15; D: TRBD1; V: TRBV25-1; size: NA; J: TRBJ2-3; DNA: TGTGCCAGCAGTGAAGGGACAGGGTACACAGATACGCAGTATTTT; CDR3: CASSEGTGYTDTQYF
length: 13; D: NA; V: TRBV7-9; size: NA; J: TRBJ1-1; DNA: TGTGCCAGCAGCTGGAGGGTGAACACTGAAGCTTTCTTT; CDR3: CASSWRVNTEAFF
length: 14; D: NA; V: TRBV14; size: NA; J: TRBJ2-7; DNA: TGTGCCAGCAGCCAGCTCGGGGCGGGACACGAGCAGTACTTC; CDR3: CASSQLGAGHEQYF
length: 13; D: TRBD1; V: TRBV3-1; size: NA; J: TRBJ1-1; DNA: TGTGCCAGCAGCCAAGAAGGGACAGGTGGAGCTTTCTTT; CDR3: CASSQEGTGGAFF
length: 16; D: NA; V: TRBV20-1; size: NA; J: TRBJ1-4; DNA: TGCAGTGCTAGCCACTTTGGACGGCACATACCTGAAAAACTGTTTTTT; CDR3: CSASHFGRHIPEKLFF
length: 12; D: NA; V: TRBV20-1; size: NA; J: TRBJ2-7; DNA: TGCAGTGCTAGAGCCCTAGTCTACGAGCAGTACTTC; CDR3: CSARALVYEQYF
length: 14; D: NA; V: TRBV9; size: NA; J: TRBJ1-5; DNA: TGTGCCAGCAGCGTAGGTAATAGCAATCAGCCCCAGCATTTT; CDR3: CASSVGNSNQPQHF
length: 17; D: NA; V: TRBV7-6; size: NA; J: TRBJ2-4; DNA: TGTGCCAGCAGCTTAGAGGGGGCACGGGAGGGCCTGAACATTCAGTACTTC; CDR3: CASSLEGAREGLNIQYF
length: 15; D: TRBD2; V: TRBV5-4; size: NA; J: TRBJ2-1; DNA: TGTGCCAGCAGCATCGCGGGACTATACTACAATGAGCAGTTCTTC; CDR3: CASSIAGLYYNEQFF
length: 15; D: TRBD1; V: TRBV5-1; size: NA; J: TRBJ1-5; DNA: TGCGCCAGCAGCTTGGGACAGGGGCTTAATCAGCCCCAGCATTTT; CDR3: CASSLGQGLNQPQHF
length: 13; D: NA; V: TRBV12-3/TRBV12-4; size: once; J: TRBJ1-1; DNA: TGTGCCAGCGGGGCCCGAGGGAACACTGAAGCTTTCTTT; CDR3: CASGARGNTEAFF
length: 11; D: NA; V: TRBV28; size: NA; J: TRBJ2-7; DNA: TGTGCCAGCAGTTTCGTGGGGGAGCAGTACTTC; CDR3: CASSFVGEQYF
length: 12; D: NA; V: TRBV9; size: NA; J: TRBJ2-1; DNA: TGTGCCAGCAGCGCTCAGGGGAATGAGCAGTTCTTC; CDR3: CASSAQGNEQFF
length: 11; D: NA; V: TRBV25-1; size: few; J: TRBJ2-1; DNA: TGTGCCTCCTCGAGGAACAATGAGCAGTTCTTC; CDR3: CASSRNNEQFF
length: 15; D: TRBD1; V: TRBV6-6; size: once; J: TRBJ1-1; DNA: TGTGCCAGCAGTTCGGTGGGACAGAGGAACACTGAAGCTTTCTTT; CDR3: CASSSVGQRNTEAFF
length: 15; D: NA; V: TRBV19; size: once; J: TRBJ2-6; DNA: TGTGCCAGTAGTATTTGGGGCTCGGGGGCCAACGTCCTGACTTTC; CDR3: CASSIWGSGANVLTF
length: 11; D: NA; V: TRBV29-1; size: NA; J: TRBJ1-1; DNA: TGCAGCGTTGAAGCGGGTGGTGAAGCTTTCTTT; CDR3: CSVEAGGEAFF
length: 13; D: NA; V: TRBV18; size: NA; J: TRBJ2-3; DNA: TGTGCCAGCTCACCAGAAGGGGCAGATACGCAGTATTTT; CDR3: CASSPEGADTQYF